This paragraph reports one TCR beta chain. Its antigen is currently not known. No base quality information exists; no much larger clone differs at one position. The CDR3 regions of human TCRbeta chains were analyzed by immunosequencing. The published analysis was carried out like this. Repertoire TCRs were checked for matches against a reference library of SARS-CoV-2-specific TCRs that had been generated using the MIRA antigen-specificity platform. Breadth was defined as the fraction of unique TCRs that were SARS-CoV-2-associated. Depth was defined as the fraction of total T cells that were SARS-CoV-2-associated. Using the MIRA data, each spike-specific TCR was assigned both to the spike region to which the TCR was reactive and to a CD4 or CD8 class. Log10-transformed breadth and depth values were compared by one-way ANOVA with Sidak's multiple comparisons tests. TCRdb provides this immuneACCESS table in a form limited to in-frame rearrangements. Some clones are lacking; in checked studies, under half of them reflect an unresolved V gene, and why the rest are absent is not known. The DNA gave D and trimming, while V, J and clone size come from that table. This sample lists 150,000 to 200,000 clones; approximately 92% were detected once. The leading ten clones occupy roughly 10% of the sample.

These data originate in a study of T cell responses to AZD1222 COVID-19 vaccine (dated by TCRdb to about 2021). At the level of the whole study: Because spike-specific TCR depth and breadth did not differ between the two schedules, AZD1222 recipients who got a second dose at roughly 4 weeks were pooled with those who got a second dose at roughly 12 weeks. TCR sequencing covered some 250 trial participants: 207 given two doses of AZD1222 and 26 given two doses of MenACWY control vaccine. Trial participants were enrolled by age into 18-55, 56-69 and 70-plus year subgroups, with roughly 150, 30 and 60 TCR-sequenced participants respectively.

The sample's time point, from its label and the paper: baseline before first vaccination. Vaccinee samples were obtained from the UK trials COV001 and COV002, which included a single-blind randomized controlled phase 2/3 trial of AZD1222 (ChAdOx1 nCoV-19) in healthy adults. Trial participant PBMC samples were collected at day 0 and day 28 after the second dose for TCRbeta chain sequencing. Here is what the overall study found, with its caveats: Nearly half of unique spike-specific TCRs reportedly recognized epitopes outside regions mutated in the B.1.351 and B.1.1.7 variants. A significant rise in spike-specific TCR breadth and depth was observed after two AZD1222 doses relative to day 0 and relative to MenACWY recipients. Because no samples from the day 14 peak response were available, repertoires could be characterized only after the peak T cell response. Participants were mostly white British, with more females than males. The authors suggested clonal diversity may have been underestimated. The vaccine-associated CD4 TCRs covered the entire spike protein, and the dominant responses fell in regions 160-218 and 743-854. Conclusions about previously exposed vaccinees are limited because only six or seven AZD1222 recipients were SARS-CoV-2 seropositive at baseline. The 56-69-year group was small, and its depth increase did not reach significance, likely because of low power.

CDR1 and CDR2 are read off the germline V gene (reference sequence) as LNHDA and SQIVND. A distance of 12 bases separates the germline ends of V and J, which lose 6 bases and 1 base respectively. The CDR3 spans 14 residues, from the cysteine through the phenylalanine. Only CDR3 DNA is held: 42 bases, read in frame from base 1. The clonotype was recovered from an adult in good health. The chain links TRBV19 with TRBJ1-1; the D gene is perhaps TRBD1, on 6 matching bases. Material: peripheral blood, obtained on day 0 of AZD1222 vaccination. The CDR3: CASRGRGRNTEAFF. The DNA reads TGTGCCAGTAGGGGGCGGGGGCGGAACACTGAAGCTTTCTTT.